The 24 T cell receptor beta chains listed next were all sequenced from one sample in a study of blood T cell repertoires in COVID-19. The method was immunoSEQ multiplex PCR; TCRdb's version includes in-frame clones alone and lacks a portion of them. The sample consists of about 81,000 clones, around nine tenths of them appearing once. Material for sequencing was peripheral blood. The receptors were gathered from an elderly woman with acute or convalescent COVID-19.

This chain joins TRBV9 and TRBJ1-3; a weak D match, TRBD1 (5 bases). Germline V CDR1 and CDR2: SGDLS, YYNGEE. The CDR3 extends over 15 amino acids. V lost 1 base, J lost 0 bases, and 8 bases lay in between. As DNA, the CDR3 is TGTGCCAGCAGCGTAACGGGGGACTCTGGAAACACCATATATTTT. Amino acids: CASSVTGDSGNTIYF.

The chain employs TRBV5-4 and TRBJ1-3; 9 bases match TRBD1. This CDR3 has 13 amino acids. The germline CDR1 and CDR2 sequences are SGHNT and YYREEE (reference sequence). V lost 4 bases to trimming and J lost 7 bases; unmatched junction nucleotides: 3. CDR3 coding DNA: TGTGCCAGCAGCCGGGACAGGGAGAACACCATATATTTT. It encodes CASSRDRENTIYF. Using reference TRBV5-4 and TRBJ1-3 for the parts outside the CDR3, the full variable domain is ETGVTQSPTHLIKTRGQQVTLRCSSQSGHNTVSWYQQALGQGPQFIFQYYREEENGRGNFPPRFSGLQFPNYSSELNVNALELDDSALYLCASSRDRENTIYFGEGSWLTVV.

The CDR3 region has the DNA TGTGCCTGGGCGGGACTAGCGGGGGAACGTTCCTACGAGCAGTACTTC. It specifies CAWAGLAGERSYEQYF. The gene calls are TRBV30 and TRBJ2-7; 14 positions agree with TRBD2. The CDR3 extends over 16 amino acids. V lost 5 bases and J lost 1; bases outside the gene matches: 7. The V gene's germline CDR1 is GTSNPN and CDR2 SVGIG (reference sequence).

This clone has just a few counts. The chain combines TRBV10-1 with TRBJ1-2, with 7 positions matching TRBD1. Germline loops: CDR1 WNHNN, CDR2 SYGVQD (reference sequence). V shed 2 bases and J 6 bases; nucleotides not matched to a gene: 3. This CDR3 is built from 13 residues. The CDR3 coding sequence is TGCGCCAGCAGTGAGCACAGGGGCCATGGCTACACCTTC. Protein product: CASSEHRGHGYTF.

This chain uses TRBV4-3 with TRBJ1-6; possibly TRBD1 for D (5 bases). V was pared by 1 base and J by 5 bases, with 9 bases between. This CDR3 region has 15 residues. Germline lookup yields CDR1 LGHNA and CDR2 YSLEER. CDR3 region: CASSQGGADNSPLHF. The DNA of the CDR3 is TGCGCCAGCAGCCAAGGTGGGGCGGATAATTCACCCCTCCACTTT.

The chain employs TRBV2 and TRBJ2-1; possibly TRBD2 for D (7 bases). CDR3 length equals 15 residues. The V end was cut by 2 bases, the J end by 5 bases, with 13 bases between. Germline CDR1 is SNHLY and CDR2 is FYNNEI. The CDR3 here is CASSEPGGQNNEQFF. CDR3 DNA: TGTGCCAGCAGTGAACCGGGGGGACAAAACAATGAGCAGTTCTTC.

In this sample, this clone turned up once. This sequence joins TRBV6-5 and TRBJ2-7; 7 bases line up with TRBD2. V lost 7 bases and J lost 0; bases outside the gene matches: 6. This CDR3 spans 14 amino acids. The V gene's germline CDR1 is MNHEY and CDR2 SVGAGI. CDR3 sequence (DNA): TGTGCCAGCATGTTGGGAGGGCCCTCCTACGAGCAGTACTTC. Its protein is CASMLGGPSYEQYF.

The J gene is TRBJ1-3, the V gene TRBV11-2; D remains unclear. This CDR3 has 17 residues. V gave up 5 bases and J gave up 0 bases, with 17 bases separating them. CDR1 is SGHAT and CDR2 is FQNNGV in the germline V gene. CDR3: CASSPPRVPSSGNTIYF. For the CDR3, the DNA is TGTGCCAGCAGCCCCCCGAGGGTCCCGAGCTCTGGAAACACCATATATTTT.

The chain links TRBV6-5 to TRBJ2-7, with a possible D match to TRBD1 (5 bases). Germline CDR1 reads MNHEY; CDR2 reads SVGAGI. Trimming removed 5 bases at V and 3 bases at J, with 8 bases between. CDR3 length: 12 amino acids. The CDR3 DNA follows: TGTGCCAGCAGTAGGGGCAGCTACGAGCAGTACTTC. Encoded protein: CASSRGSYEQYF.

This rearrangement joins TRBV19 to TRBJ1-4, with D unresolved. Germline values: CDR1 LNHDA, CDR2 SQIVND (reference sequence). This CDR3 has 14 amino acids. Between the trimmed V and J ends, which lost 3 bases and 8 bases, there was a span of 13 bases. The CDR3: CASSIGSQWEKLFF. The CDR3 DNA reads as TGTGCCAGTAGTATCGGTAGCCAATGGGAAAAACTGTTTTTT.

This chain connects TRBV5-1 to TRBJ2-1, with 10 nucleotides matching TRBD2. With V trimmed by 2 bases and J by 7 bases, 0 bases remained unmatched. Germline values: CDR1 SGHRS, CDR2 YFSETQ. The CDR3 runs to 13 residues. The DNA of the CDR3 is TGCGCCAGCAGCTTAGCGGGAGGGAATGAGCAGTTCTTC. Its translation: CASSLAGGNEQFF.

This clone was detected only once. This rearrangement joins TRBV27 to TRBJ2-2; D is perhaps TRBD1 (5 bases). Trimming shortened V by 2 bases and J by 2 bases, and 9 bases separated the two germline ends. The CDR3 has 15 residues. Per germline, CDR1 MNHEY and CDR2 SMNVEV (reference sequence). Here the CDR3 reads CASSLRGPNTGELFF. The CDR3 region has the DNA TGTGCCAGCAGTTTAAGGGGTCCCAACACCGGGGAGCTGTTTTTT.

The J gene is TRBJ2-7, the V gene TRBV27; 15 bases agree with TRBD2. J was trimmed by 2 bases and V by 7 bases; bases with no gene match: 18. CDR1 and CDR2 (germline): MNHEY, SMNVEV (reference sequence). The CDR3 totals 20 residues. The CDR3 loop reads CASNISRKGTSGGRAYEQYF. The CDR3 coding sequence is TGTGCCAGCAATATCTCCCGTAAAGGGACTAGCGGGGGGCGGGCCTACGAGCAGTACTTC.

The chain couples TRBV18 to TRBJ2-3; no reliable D call. Trimming removed 3 bases at V and 5 bases at J, with 12 bases between. Per germline, CDR1 KGHSH and CDR2 LQKENI. This CDR3 has 14 amino acids. In nucleotides, the CDR3 is TGTGCCAGCTCACCCGTTAACATTCGAGATACGCAGTATTTT. Protein sequence: CASSPVNIRDTQYF. Based on the CDR3 plus reference TRBV18 and TRBJ2-3, the full variable domain is NAGVMQNPRHLVRRRGQEARLRCSPMKGHSHVYWYRQLPEEGLKFMVYLQKENIIDESGMPKERFSAEFPKEGPSILRIQQVVRGDSAAYFCASSPVNIRDTQYFGPGTRLTVL.

V usage is TRBV2 and J usage is TRBJ1-1; 7 positions match TRBD1. The length of the CDR3 is 14 residues. Germline CDR1 SNHLY, CDR2 FYNNEI. The junction had 7 bases not matched to a gene; V was cut back by 4 bases and J by 5 bases. The CDR3 nucleotides are TGTGCCAGCAGTGTCGCCAGGGGGAAGACTGAAGCTTTCTTT. This gives the protein CASSVARGKTEAFF.

The chain links TRBV3-1 (or the pseudogene TRBV3-2) to TRBJ2-1, with 9 bases aligning to TRBD2. Germline loops: CDR1 LGHDT, CDR2 YNNKEL (reference sequence). CDR3 length: 14 residues. The V and J ends lost 5 bases and 9 bases, in that order; junction bases with no gene match: 8. Written as DNA, the CDR3 is TGTGCCAGCAGCTTAGCGGGAGCAATCGGTGAGCAGTTCTTC. This sequence encodes CASSLAGAIGEQFF.

The chain links TRBV14 to TRBJ2-2; D not certain. Trimming removed 1 base at V and 7 bases at J, with 7 bases between. Germline CDR1 and CDR2: SGHDN and FVKESK. The CDR3 has 13 residues. The CDR3 is CASSQVAVGELFF. The CDR3 DNA reads as TGTGCCAGCAGCCAAGTGGCGGTCGGGGAGCTGTTTTTT.

CDR3 sequence reads: CASSSGTDLTGELFF. The CDR3 DNA reads TGTGCCAGCAGTTCCGGGACAGACTTAACCGGGGAGCTGTTTTTT. The chain carries TRBV27 and TRBJ2-2; TRBD1 aligns across 7 bases. Per the germline V gene, CDR1 is MNHEY and CDR2 is SMNVEV (reference sequence). There are 15 residues in the CDR3. The V segment lost 4 bases and the J segment 5 bases; nucleotides outside the gene matches: 7.

This clone came up once. The chain recombines TRBV4-1 with TRBJ2-5; 11 nucleotides align to TRBD2. CDR1 is MGHRA, CDR2 YSYEKL, per germline. With 0 bases clipped from V and 5 bases from J, the junction kept 14 bases outside the gene matches. The CDR3 has 19 residues. In DNA, the CDR3 is TGCGCCAGCAGCCAAGAGGGCAGCGCGGCTAGCGGGGGGTGGGAGACCCAGTACTTC. It translates to CASSQEGSAASGGWETQYF.

The chain links TRBV4-1 to TRBJ1-2; TRBD1 aligns across 11 bases. Looked up from germline, CDR1 is MGHRA and CDR2 is YSYEKL. This CDR3 comprises 16 residues. V dropped 4 bases and J dropped 4; count of bases not matched to a gene: 8. CDR3 sequence reads: CASSRTGQGASYGYTF. The CDR3 region has the DNA TGCGCCAGCAGCCGAACCGGACAGGGGGCCAGCTATGGCTACACCTTC.

The genes are TRBV18 and TRBJ2-3; TRBD2 might be the D (6 bases). Germline CDR1 reads KGHSH; CDR2 reads LQKENI. Trimming removed 5 bases at V and 1 base at J, with 22 bases between. CDR3 length equals 18 residues. Here the CDR3 reads CASSSAASAGGGTDTQYF. CDR3 DNA sequence: TGTGCCAGCTCATCGGCGGCTAGCGCCGGGGGAGGCACAGATACGCAGTATTTT.

In DNA, the CDR3 is TGTGCCAGCAGCGTAGCTATAGTGGCGGGAGGAGACAATGAGCAGTTCTTC. Amino acids: CASSVAIVAGGDNEQFF. The rearrangement links TRBV9 to TRBJ2-1; TRBD2 agrees at 8 bases. V lost 0 bases, J lost 5 bases, and 10 bases stayed unmatched. This CDR3 spans 17 amino acids. The germline CDR1 and CDR2 sequences are SGDLS and YYNGEE.

This clone appeared a single time. The chain recombines TRBV18 with TRBJ2-5; no reliable D call. The ends were cut back, 2 bases at V and 5 bases at J, with 6 bases in the middle. Germline CDR1 reads KGHSH; CDR2 reads LQKENI. The CDR3 spans 12 residues. CDR3 sequence reads: CASSPSRETQYF. The CDR3 DNA sequence: TGTGCCAGCTCACCATCCAGGGAGACCCAGTACTTC.

The chain joins TRBV7-2 to TRBJ2-4; a possible D gene is TRBD1 (5 bases). This CDR3 is built from 15 residues. Trimming took 5 bases from V and 6 from J, leaving 17 bases between them. From germline, CDR1 is SGHTA and CDR2 FQGNSA. Here the CDR3 reads CASSPQGQDINIQYF. CDR3 DNA sequence: TGTGCCAGCAGCCCCCAAGGTCAGGACATAAACATTCAGTACTTC.